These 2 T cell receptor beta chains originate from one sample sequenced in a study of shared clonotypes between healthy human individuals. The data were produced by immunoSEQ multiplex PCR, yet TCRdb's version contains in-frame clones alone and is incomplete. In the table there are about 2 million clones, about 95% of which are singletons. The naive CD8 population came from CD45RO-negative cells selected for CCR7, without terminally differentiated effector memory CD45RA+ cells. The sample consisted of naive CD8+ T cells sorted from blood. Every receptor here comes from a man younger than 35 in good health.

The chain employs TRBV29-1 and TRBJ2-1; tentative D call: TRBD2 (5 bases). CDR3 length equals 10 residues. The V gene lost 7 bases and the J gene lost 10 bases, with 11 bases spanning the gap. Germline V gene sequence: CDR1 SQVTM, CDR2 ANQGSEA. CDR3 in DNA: TGCAGCGCCGGACTCGAGGAGCAGTTCTTC. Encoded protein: CSAGLEEQFF.

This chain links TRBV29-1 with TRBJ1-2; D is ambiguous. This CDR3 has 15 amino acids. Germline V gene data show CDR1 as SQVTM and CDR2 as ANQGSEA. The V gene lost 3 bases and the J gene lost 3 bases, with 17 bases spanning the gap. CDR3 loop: CSVEAQGMVDYGYTF. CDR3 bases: TGCAGCGTTGAGGCCCAAGGTATGGTTGACTATGGCTACACCTTC.